The clone carrying this TCR beta chain was seen a few times. This record belongs to a study of blood T cell repertoires in COVID-19. In the study overall: T cells, B-cell-depleted T cells, or PBMCs supplied cDNA or gDNA.

The protocol was immunoSEQ multiplex PCR, while the TCRdb copy is restricted to in-frame clones and leaves out a portion. This sample yields about 48,000 clones, of which 65% to 85% are seen a single time; around 19% belongs to the top ten. Germline values: CDR1 SNHLY, CDR2 FYNNEI. V lost 6 bases and J lost 4, with 9 bases in between. There are 13 residues in the CDR3. The chain is built from TRBV2 and TRBJ2-2; D perhaps matches TRBD2 (6 bases). The sequenced sample was peripheral blood. The clonotype was recovered from a human donor with active or convalescent COVID-19. The donor label of this sample is uncertain. This CDR3 is CASRGEATGELFF. In nucleotides, the CDR3 is TGTGCCAGCAGGGGGGAGGCCACCGGGGAGCTGTTTTTT.